Listed here are 18 T cell receptor beta chains from one sample, sequenced in a study of shared clonotypes between healthy human individuals. Measured with immunoSEQ multiplex PCR; TCRdb has only the in-frame clones, and not every one. The top ten hold roughly 36% of the sample, which has fewer than 850,000 clones, 90% seen once. The sample comprised memory CD8+ T cells from PBMCs. Specified subset: CD45RO+ cells pooled with CCR7-negative TemRA cells. Source of these receptors: a man younger than 30 in good health. Some clones in this sample may be carry-over from other donors' samples.

The chain joins TRBV25-1 to TRBJ1-3; D not certain. Trimming took 2 bases from V and 4 from J, leaving 0 bases between them. CDR1 is MGHDK and CDR2 is SYGVNS in the germline V gene. The CDR3 sequence is 11 residues long. CDR3 in amino acids: CASSEGNTIYF. DNA for the CDR3: TGTGCCAGCAGTGAAGGAAACACCATATATTTT.

V usage is TRBV10-2 and J usage is TRBJ2-7; D uncertain. CDR1 and CDR2 (germline): WSHSY, SAAADI. Trimming pared 3 bases from V and 2 bases from J, leaving 8 bases between. The CDR3 contains 13 residues. The CDR3 DNA follows: TGCGCCAGCAGTGAACGGCTAGCCTACGAGCAGTACTTC. As protein: CASSERLAYEQYF.

This chain connects TRBV7-9 to TRBJ2-5; 10 bases are shared with TRBD2. Unmatched junction bases numbered 0, after V lost 6 bases and J lost 2 bases. This CDR3 comprises 13 residues. The germline gives CDR1 SEHNR, CDR2 FQNEAQ (reference sequence). CDR3 residues: CASRAGGQETQYF. In nucleotides, the CDR3 is TGTGCCAGCAGAGCGGGAGGGCAAGAGACCCAGTACTTC.

The table lists this clone with a few counts. This CDR3 reads CASSTPDRGPNTEAFF. Here the CDR3 DNA reads TGTGCCAGCAGCACACCAGACAGGGGCCCGAACACTGAAGCTTTCTTT. V usage is TRBV7-9 and J usage is TRBJ1-1; 8 bases match TRBD1. Germline V gene lookup returns CDR1 SEHNR and CDR2 FQNEAQ (reference sequence). Trimming at V came to 5 bases and at J to 1 base, leaving 9 bases not matched to a gene. CDR3 length equals 16 residues. Filled out from reference TRBV7-9 and TRBJ1-1, the complete variable domain reads DTGVSQNPRHKITKRGQNVTFRCDPISEHNRLYWYRQTLGQGPEFLTYFQNEAQLEKSRLLSDRFSAERPKGSFSTLEIQRTEQGDSAMYLCASSTPDRGPNTEAFFGQGTRLTVV.

This chain connects TRBV5-5 to TRBJ1-5; unclear D gene. Trimming stripped 5 bases from V and 1 base from J, with 10 bases between. The CDR3 has 14 amino acids. Germline values: CDR1 SGHKS, CDR2 YYEKEE (reference sequence). The CDR3 DNA sequence: TGTGCCAGCAGGCTGTGGGGAAGCAATCAGCCCCAGCATTTT. It codes for CASRLWGSNQPQHF.

The chain is built from TRBV19 and TRBJ2-1, with TRBD2 identical over 9 bases. CDR1 is LNHDA, CDR2 SQIVND, per germline (reference sequence). Trimming took 7 bases from V and 6 from J; bases not matched to a gene: 16. The CDR3 sequence is 17 residues long. The CDR3 loop reads CASNWDRGGRVGNEQFF. The CDR3 bases are TGTGCCAGTAACTGGGACAGAGGCGGGAGGGTCGGCAATGAGCAGTTCTTC.

V and J are TRBV28 and TRBJ2-2; 7 bases line up with TRBD1. Germline loops: CDR1 MDHEN, CDR2 SYDVKM. Trimming removed 7 bases from V and 3 bases from J; junction bases left unmatched: 11. CDR3 size: 16 residues. CDR3 loop: CASNKEGGQYTGELFF. The CDR3 nucleotides are TGTGCCAGCAACAAGGAAGGGGGACAGTACACCGGGGAGCTGTTTTTT.

The V call is TRBV28, the J call TRBJ1-2; D is ambiguous. The CDR3 covers 16 residues. Trimming removed 4 bases at V and 8 bases at J, with 23 bases between. CDR1 is MDHEN and CDR2 is SYDVKM in the germline V gene. CDR3 coding DNA: TGTGCCAGCAGTTCATGGCTGGAGCTCGCGCTATACGGCTACACCTTC. It translates to CASSSWLELALYGYTF.

The chain links TRBV9 to TRBJ1-1; a possible D gene is TRBD1 (5 bases). Trimming took off 0 bases at V and 4 bases at J, with 16 bases between the two ends. CDR1 is SGDLS, CDR2 YYNGEE, per germline. This CDR3 is built from 16 residues. The CDR3, as DNA: TGTGCCAGCAGCGTAGATGGGAGTAGGGGTGGCACTGAAGCTTTCTTT. Translation: CASSVDGSRGGTEAFF.

J is TRBJ2-5 and V is TRBV25-1; no reliable D call. Germline V gene sequence: CDR1 MGHDK, CDR2 SYGVNS. There are 14 residues in the CDR3. The V end lost 2 bases, the J end lost 2 bases, and 9 bases lay between the germline ends. CDR3 sequence: CASSEPLEQETQYF. The CDR3 nucleotides read TGTGCCAGCAGTGAACCCCTAGAGCAAGAGACCCAGTACTTC.

The V gene is TRBV7-9, the J gene TRBJ2-7; no firm D call. CDR3 length: 14 residues. Germline assignment: CDR1 SEHNR and CDR2 FQNEAQ (reference sequence). The germline V and J ends were trimmed by 6 bases and 2 bases, with 14 bases remaining between them. The CDR3 sequence is CASRKISSPYEQYF. CDR3 DNA: TGTGCCAGCAGAAAGATATCAAGCCCCTACGAGCAGTACTTC.

V is TRBV6-5 and J is TRBJ1-1; the D gene is possibly TRBD1 (5 bases). This CDR3 comprises 13 residues. CDR1 is MNHEY, CDR2 SVGAGI, per germline. V was shortened by 4 bases and J by 3 bases, with 9 bases between the two germline ends. The CDR3 DNA reads TGTGCCAGCAGTTCGGGACCTCACACTGAAGCTTTCTTT. Its protein is CASSSGPHTEAFF.

The V and J genes are TRBV25-1 and TRBJ1-1, with D uncertain. The CDR3 contains 13 residues. V lost 2 bases, J lost 4 bases, and 8 bases lay in between. The germline V gene encodes CDR1 MGHDK and CDR2 SYGVNS. CDR3 bases: TGTGCCAGCAGTGAAGGGTCGGGCACTGAAGCTTTCTTT. This gives the protein CASSEGSGTEAFF.

This rearrangement joins TRBV7-9 to TRBJ2-2, with 9 bases lining up with TRBD2. CDR3 length equals 16 residues. Losses at the gene ends were 1 base for V and 5 bases for J; bases not matched to a gene: 5. From germline, CDR1 is SEHNR and CDR2 FQNEAQ (reference sequence). CDR3: CASSLVYAGGTGELFF. Here the CDR3 DNA reads TGTGCCAGCAGCTTAGTTTACGCGGGAGGGACCGGGGAGCTGTTTTTT.

V usage is TRBV7-2 and J usage is TRBJ2-7; 7 bases match TRBD1. CDR1 SGHTA and CDR2 FQGNSA come from the germline V gene. The V segment lost 5 bases and the J segment 2 bases; nucleotides outside the gene matches: 6. The CDR3 contains 14 residues. The CDR3 DNA is TGTGCCAGCAGCAACCGGGACAGTCCCTACGAGCAGTACTTC. Residues: CASSNRDSPYEQYF.

J is TRBJ1-2 and V is TRBV5-1; D perhaps matches TRBD1 (6 bases). This CDR3 has 15 residues. Trimming left V 1 base short and J 5 bases short, with 15 bases between. CDR1 is SGHRS, CDR2 YFSETQ, per germline. This chain's CDR3 is CASSLHRDTEYGYTF. The CDR3 bases are TGCGCCAGCAGCTTGCACCGGGACACGGAGTATGGCTACACCTTC.

This sequence joins TRBV7-9 and TRBJ1-4; D not certain. V lost 5 bases to trimming and J lost 7 bases, with 14 bases between them. This CDR3 has 14 residues. The V gene's germline CDR1 is SEHNR and CDR2 FQNEAQ (reference sequence). Here the CDR3 reads CASSQTQSSEKLFF. CDR3 sequence (DNA): TGTGCCAGCAGCCAAACGCAGAGCAGTGAAAAACTGTTTTTT.

The chain has TRBV5-1 and TRBJ2-1; D is ambiguous. Trimming removed 0 bases at V and 8 bases at J, with 9 bases between. The CDR3 covers 13 residues. Germline V CDR1 and CDR2: SGHRS, YFSETQ. DNA of the CDR3: TGCGCCAGCAGCTTGGGTTTATCGGATGAGCAGTTCTTC. Residues: CASSLGLSDEQFF.